Listed below are T cell receptor beta chains from one sample, sequenced in a study of T-cell memory formation after mild COVID-19. MiXCR was run by TCRdb on the 5' RACE reads, yielding one entry per CDR3 protein. The data show under 700,000 distinct CDR3 sequences, over 20% seen once. Sequenced material: PBMCs or a T cell subset sorted from them (not recorded which). These receptors were collected from an adult woman who had mild COVID-19 (a few samples of this study predate the infection). Cell type and time point are not known. Both conserved end residues are part of each CDR3. A D gene is named only where the DNA matches it firmly. Size tells how often a clone was seen (once, few, many) or the class of an expanded clone, and some rows leave it out.

CDR3	DNA	D	V	J	size
CASSFRTSGGAHEQYF	TGTGCCAGCAGCTTCCGGACTAGCGGGGGGGCCCACGAGCAGTACTTC	TRBD2	TRBV7-9	TRBJ2-7	few
CAVAGSSTDTQYF	TGTGCCGTAGCGGGGAGTTCCACAGATACGCAGTATTTT	TRBD2	TRBV10-3	TRBJ2-3	NA
CASSAGQGGSPLHF	TGCGCCAGCAGCGCGGGACAGGGAGGATCACCCCTCCACTTT	TRBD1	TRBV5-1	TRBJ1-6	few
CSARHRGPATEAFF	TGCAGTGCTAGACACAGGGGGCCCGCCACTGAAGCTTTCTTT	TRBD1	TRBV20-1	TRBJ1-1	once
CASSRTSGEQETQYF	TGTGCCAGCAGCCGGACTAGCGGGGAACAAGAGACCCAGTACTTC	TRBD2	TRBV14	TRBJ2-5	few
CARWREQYF	TGTGCCCGCTGGAGGGAGCAGTACTTC	NA	TRBV3-1	TRBJ2-7	NA
CASGQAGGAFSNEQFF	TGTGCCAGCGGCCAAGCAGGGGGGGCCTTTTCCAATGAGCAGTTCTTC	NA	TRBV2	TRBJ2-1	few
CASSQGDRGYTEAFF	TGTGCCAGCAGCCAAGGGGACAGGGGGTACACTGAAGCTTTCTTT	TRBD1	TRBV3-1	TRBJ1-1	NA
CASSVGTGVLETQYF	TGTGCCAGCAGCGTAGGTACAGGGGTACTAGAGACCCAGTACTTC	TRBD1	TRBV9	TRBJ2-5	few
CASSLVHTGEETQYF	TGTGCCAGCAGCTTAGTACATACAGGTGAAGAGACCCAGTACTTC	NA	TRBV7-9	TRBJ2-5	NA
CASARTGMNTEAFF	TGTGCCAGCGCCAGGACAGGGATGAACACTGAAGCTTTCTTT	TRBD1	TRBV19	TRBJ1-1	NA
CASSSEMGPDYEQYF	TGTGCCAGCAGCTCCGAAATGGGACCGGACTACGAGCAGTACTTC	NA	TRBV7-9	TRBJ2-7	few
CSAPGTSGGATQYF	TGCAGTGCTCCCGGGACTAGCGGGGGGGCAACGCAGTATTTT	TRBD2	TRBV20-1	TRBJ2-3	NA
CASSQYASGGSGANVLTF	TGTGCCAGCAGCCAATATGCTAGCGGGGGCTCTGGGGCCAACGTCCTGACTTTC	TRBD2	TRBV3-1	TRBJ2-6	few
CAISEINEQFF	TGTGCCATCAGTGAGATCAATGAGCAGTTCTTC	NA	TRBV10-3	TRBJ2-1	NA
CASSLEPGEETQYF	TGCGCCAGCAGCTTGGAACCGGGGGAAGAGACCCAGTACTTC	NA	TRBV5-1	TRBJ2-5	few
CASTILEGYTEAFF	TGTGCCAGCACCATACTAGAGGGATATACTGAAGCTTTCTTT	NA	TRBV6-2/TRBV6-3	TRBJ1-1	few
CASSPTSGDYEQYF	TGTGCCAGCAGTCCGACTAGCGGGGATTACGAGCAGTACTTC	TRBD2	TRBV6-6	TRBJ2-7	few
CASSLRGARTEAFF	TGTGCCAGCAGTTTAAGGGGCGCACGAACTGAAGCTTTCTTT	NA	TRBV27	TRBJ1-1	few
CATSGQGASGEQYF	TGTGCCACCAGTGGGCAGGGGGCGTCGGGAGAGCAGTACTTC	TRBD1	TRBV24-1	TRBJ2-7	NA
CASSRLSGGIETQYF	TGCGCCAGCAGCCGTTTATCAGGGGGCATAGAGACCCAGTACTTC	TRBD1	TRBV5-1	TRBJ2-5	few
CATSDPQGGSYNEQFF	TGTGCCACCAGTGACCCACAGGGCGGCTCCTACAATGAGCAGTTCTTC	NA	TRBV24-1	TRBJ2-1	few
CASSLRVRARGTEAFF	TGTGCCAGCAGTTTAAGGGTGAGGGCCCGGGGGACTGAAGCTTTCTTT	NA	TRBV12-3/TRBV12-4	TRBJ1-1	few
CASSTGTGYNDQFF	TGTGCCAGCAGCACTGGGACTGGTTACAATGATCAGTTCTTC	NA	TRBV6-5	TRBJ2-1	NA
CASSPQGLLTDTQYF	TGTGCCAGCAGCCCCCAGGGACTGCTCACAGATACGCAGTATTTT	NA	TRBV7-3	TRBJ2-3	few
CASSRGWQRGNYGYTF	TGCGCCAGCAGCCGGGGCTGGCAGCGCGGTAACTATGGCTACACCTTC	NA	TRBV5-1	TRBJ1-2	NA
CASSLGQGIPNEQFF	TGCGCCAGCAGCTTAGGACAGGGGATCCCCAATGAGCAGTTCTTC	TRBD1	TRBV5-1	TRBJ2-1	NA
CATSDPGGTEAFF	TGTGCCACCAGTGATCCAGGCGGGACTGAAGCTTTCTTT	NA	TRBV24-1	TRBJ1-1	few
CATSEGSLNQPQHF	TGTGCCACCAGTGAGGGCAGCCTCAATCAGCCCCAGCATTTT	NA	TRBV24-1	TRBJ1-5	NA
CSARVSDRGLYEQYF	TGCAGTGCTAGAGTTTCAGACAGGGGCTTGTACGAGCAGTACTTC	TRBD1	TRBV20-1	TRBJ2-7	few
CAIFGPQGGYTF	TGTGCCATCTTCGGGCCCCAAGGTGGCTACACCTTC	NA	TRBV10-3	TRBJ1-2	few
CASTIKQGGNTIYF	TGTGCCAGCACCATCAAACAGGGGGGAAACACCATATATTTT	TRBD1	TRBV9	TRBJ1-3	few
CASSHYREHKHEQFF	TGTGCCAGCAGTCATTACAGGGAACATAAGCATGAGCAGTTCTTC	NA	TRBV11-1	TRBJ2-1	few
CASSFGLAKNIQYF	TGTGCCAGCAGCTTTGGTCTAGCCAAAAACATTCAGTACTTC	NA	TRBV7-2	TRBJ2-4	NA
CATSQPVTSGGSSDNEQFF	TGTGCCACCAGTCAGCCCGTTACCTCCGGGGGTTCCTCTGACAATGAGCAGTTCTTC	NA	TRBV24-1	TRBJ2-1	few
CASSLELGGEHQPQHF	TGTGCCAGCAGCTTAGAGCTGGGGGGGGAACATCAGCCCCAGCATTTT	NA	TRBV7-9	TRBJ1-5	NA
CASSSSDRLIYGYTF	TGTGCCAGCAGCTCGTCCGACAGACTTATCTATGGCTACACCTTC	NA	TRBV7-9	TRBJ1-2	NA